This T cell receptor beta chain comes out of a study of response to subunit inactivated influenza vaccine. Overall study results and limits: Authors suggested each seasonal influenza vaccination recruits few new T cells.

Germline CDR1 and CDR2: LGHNA and YNFKEQ. CDR3 size: 13 residues. Trimming took 0 bases from V and 2 from J, leaving 4 bases between them. This clonotype was detected many times. The antigen is not known. MiXCR, applied by TCRdb to the RT-PCR reads, yields one record per CDR3 protein. The sample contains hundreds of thousands of distinct CDR3 sequences, approximately 15% of which appear only once. This receptor was identified in a man between 50 and 59 years old who received an inactivated influenza vaccine. Material: PBMCs from blood, obtained less than 15 days before vaccination. This chain uses TRBV4-2 with TRBJ2-5; D is uncertain. The CDR3: CASSQDGQETQYF. CDR3 DNA sequence: TGTGCCAGCAGCCAAGACGGACAAGAGACCCAGTACTTC.